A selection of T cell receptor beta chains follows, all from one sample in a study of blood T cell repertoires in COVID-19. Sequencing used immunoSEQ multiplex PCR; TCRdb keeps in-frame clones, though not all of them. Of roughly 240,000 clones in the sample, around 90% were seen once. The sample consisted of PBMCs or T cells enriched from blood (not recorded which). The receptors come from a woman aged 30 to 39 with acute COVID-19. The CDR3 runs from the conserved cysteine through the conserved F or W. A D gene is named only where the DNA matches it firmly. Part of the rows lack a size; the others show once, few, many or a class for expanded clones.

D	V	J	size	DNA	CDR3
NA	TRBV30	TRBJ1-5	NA	TGTGCCTGGAGTCCCCAGTACAATCAGCCCCAGCATTTT	CAWSPQYNQPQHF
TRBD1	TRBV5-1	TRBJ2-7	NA	TGCGCCAGCAGCTTGACCGGGACAGGCTTATACGAGCAGTACTTC	CASSLTGTGLYEQYF
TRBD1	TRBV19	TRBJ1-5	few	TGTGCCAGTAGTTTCATACAGGGGGCGTCTCAGCCCCAGCATTTT	CASSFIQGASQPQHF
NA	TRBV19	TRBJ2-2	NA	TGTGCCAGTAAAGGGGAAGGGCTATTACGAACAACCGGGGAGCTGTTTTTT	CASKGEGLLRTTGELFF
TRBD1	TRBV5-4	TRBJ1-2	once	TGTGCCAGCAGCCCCGGGTGGCAGGGGGAAAAATGGGGCTACACCTTC	CASSPGWQGEKWGYTF
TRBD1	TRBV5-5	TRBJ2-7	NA	TGTGCCAGCAGCTTTGACTCTGTAACAGGGGATCTAAGCGAGCAGTACTTC	CASSFDSVTGDLSEQYF
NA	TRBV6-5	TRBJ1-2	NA	TGTGCCAGCAGTCCGCAGGGCGCGGATGGCTACACCTTC	CASSPQGADGYTF
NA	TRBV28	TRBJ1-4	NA	TGTGCCAGCAGTCTGCCGACAGAAAAACTGTTTTTT	CASSLPTEKLFF
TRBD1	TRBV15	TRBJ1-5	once	TGTGCCACCAGCAGAGATAAGGGGACAGTCAATCAGCCCCAGCATTTT	CATSRDKGTVNQPQHF
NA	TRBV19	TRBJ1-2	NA	TGTGCCAGTAGCAGGGGCGGTGGCTACACCTTC	CASSRGGGYTF
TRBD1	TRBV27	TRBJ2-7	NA	TGTGCCAGCAGTAAGACCCCGGGACAGGGTCGGTACGAGCAGTACTTC	CASSKTPGQGRYEQYF
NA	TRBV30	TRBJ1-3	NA	TGTGCCTGGAAAAGCGGGAGGATATCTGGAAACACCATATATTTT	CAWKSGRISGNTIYF
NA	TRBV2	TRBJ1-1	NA	TGTGCCAGCAGTCTTCGCGGGGGCAACACTGAAGCTTTCTTT	CASSLRGGNTEAFF
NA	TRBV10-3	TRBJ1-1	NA	TGTGCCATCAGTAGCTACCCGGGACATTCGAACACTGAAGCTTTCTTT	CAISSYPGHSNTEAFF
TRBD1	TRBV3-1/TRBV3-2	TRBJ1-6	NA	TGTGCCAGCAGACGACAGGGAGTTATTTCACCCCTCCACTTT	CASRRQGVISPLHF
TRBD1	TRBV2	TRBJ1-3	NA	TGTGCCAGCAGTAAACAGGGGGCTGGAAACACCATATATTTT	CASSKQGAGNTIYF
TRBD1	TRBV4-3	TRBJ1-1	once	TGCGCCAGCAGCAGACAGGGGGACACTGAAGCTTTCTTT	CASSRQGDTEAFF
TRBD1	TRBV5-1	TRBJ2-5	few	TGCGCCAGCAGCTTGACAGGGGAAGAGACCCAGTACTTC	CASSLTGEETQYF
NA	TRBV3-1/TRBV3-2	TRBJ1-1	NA	TGTGCCAGCAGCCCGAAACCCCATCGGGGGGAGAACACTGAAGCTTTCTTT	CASSPKPHRGENTEAFF
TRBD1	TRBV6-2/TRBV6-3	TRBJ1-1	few	TGTGCCAGCAGGCCTGGACAGGGGGGGGGAACTGAAGCTTTCTTT	CASRPGQGGGTEAFF
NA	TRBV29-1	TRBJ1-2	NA	TGCAGCGTTGAGGAGGGAAGAGGGCAAGACTACACCTTC	CSVEEGRGQDYTF
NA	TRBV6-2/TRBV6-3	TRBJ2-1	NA	TGTGCCAGCAGTTACTTAAGGGGTGCTGAGCAGTTCTTC	CASSYLRGAEQFF
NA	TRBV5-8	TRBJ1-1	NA	TGTGCCAGCAGCCCAACATATGAAGCTTTCTTT	CASSPTYEAFF
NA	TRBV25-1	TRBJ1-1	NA	TGTGCCAGCACCGCGGACTTTCTCGGCACTGAAGCTTTCTTT	CASTADFLGTEAFF
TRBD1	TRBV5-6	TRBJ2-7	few	TGTGCCAGCAGCTTGTCCGGGCCAGGGGGCCCCGGGGCCTACGAGCAGTACTTC	CASSLSGPGGPGAYEQYF
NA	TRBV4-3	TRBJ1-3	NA	TGCGCCAGCAGCCAAGAGTATCCCTCTGGAAACACCATATATTTT	CASSQEYPSGNTIYF
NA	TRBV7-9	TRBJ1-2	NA	TGTGCCAGCAGCCCTGGAGGAGGGAGCTATGGCTACACCTTC	CASSPGGGSYGYTF
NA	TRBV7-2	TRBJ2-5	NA	TGTGCCAGCAGCTTAAGCCGGGAGACCCAGTACTTC	CASSLSRETQYF
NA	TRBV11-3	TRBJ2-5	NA	TGTGCCAGCAGCTTATCTCCAGGGCAAGAGACCCAGTACTTC	CASSLSPGQETQYF
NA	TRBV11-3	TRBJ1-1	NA	TGTGCCAGCAGCTTAATGGGAGACACTGAAGCTTTCTTT	CASSLMGDTEAFF
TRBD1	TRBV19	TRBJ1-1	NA	TGTGCCAGTAGACCCTGGGAACAAGGGGGCGCGGGTACTGAAGCTTTCTTT	CASRPWEQGGAGTEAFF
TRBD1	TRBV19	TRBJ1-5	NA	TGTGCCAGTAGCGAACAGGGGCTAAGCAATCAGCCCCAGCATTTT	CASSEQGLSNQPQHF
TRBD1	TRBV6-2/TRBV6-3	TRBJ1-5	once	TGTGCCAGCAGTTACCCTGGGACAGCTTATCAGCCCCAGCATTTT	CASSYPGTAYQPQHF
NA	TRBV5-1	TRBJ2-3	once	TGCGCCAGCAGCTTGACTTTCGGAGATACGCAGTATTTT	CASSLTFGDTQYF
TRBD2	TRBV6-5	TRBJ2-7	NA	TGTGCCAGCAGACCTACTAGCGGGGGGGCAGGGCAGTACTTC	CASRPTSGGAGQYF
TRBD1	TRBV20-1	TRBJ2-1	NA	TGCAGTGCTAGTGGCCAGGGGGTTTACAATGAGCAGTTCTTC	CSASGQGVYNEQFF
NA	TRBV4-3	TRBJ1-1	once	TGCGCCAGCAGCCAGGGGAGGGCGAACACTGAAGCTTTCTTT	CASSQGRANTEAFF
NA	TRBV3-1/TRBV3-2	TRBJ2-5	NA	TGTGCCAGCAGCCAAGAAAGTCGGGGAAAAGAGACCCAGTACTTC	CASSQESRGKETQYF